This T cell receptor (beta chain) is drawn from a study of blood T cell repertoires in COVID-19. The CDR3 is made up of 14 amino acids. V was pared by 7 bases and J by 4 bases, with 14 bases between. The germline CDR1 and CDR2 sequences are WSHSY and SAAADI. Assay: immunoSEQ multiplex PCR; the TCRdb copy retains only in-frame clones and omits some. The sample yields about 150,000 clones, less than 90% seen once. Sequencing used peripheral blood. V usage is TRBV10-2 and J usage is TRBJ2-1; a possible D gene is TRBD1 (6 bases). The sequence was collected from a human donor with COVID-19, enrolled during active disease. The donor label of this sample is uncertain. CDR3 bases: TGCGCCAGCATTCGGACAGCTAATTACAATGAGCAGTTCTTC. Translating gives CASIRTANYNEQFF.